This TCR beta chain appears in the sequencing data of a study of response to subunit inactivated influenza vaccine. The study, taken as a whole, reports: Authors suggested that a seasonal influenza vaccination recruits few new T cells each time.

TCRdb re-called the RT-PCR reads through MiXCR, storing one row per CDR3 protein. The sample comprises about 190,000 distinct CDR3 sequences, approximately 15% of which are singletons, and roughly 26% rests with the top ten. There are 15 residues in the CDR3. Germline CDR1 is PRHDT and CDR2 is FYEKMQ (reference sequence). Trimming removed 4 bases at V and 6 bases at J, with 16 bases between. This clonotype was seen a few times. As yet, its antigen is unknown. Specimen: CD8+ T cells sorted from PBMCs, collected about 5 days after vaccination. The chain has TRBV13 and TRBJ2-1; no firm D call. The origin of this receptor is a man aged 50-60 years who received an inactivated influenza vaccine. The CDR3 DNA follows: TGTGCCAGCAGCTCAGACGGCCGAGGAGTCAATGAGCAGTTCTTC. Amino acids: CASSSDGRGVNEQFF.